This T cell receptor (beta chain) was sequenced during a study of blood T cell repertoires in COVID-19. On the study more broadly: Sample material is recorded as cDNA or gDNA derived from T cells, B-cell-depleted T cells, or PBMCs.

Data came from immunoSEQ multiplex PCR; TCRdb stores just in-frame clones and leaves some out. Here the sample spans hundreds of thousands of clones, about 93% being singletons. The V segment lost 0 bases and the J segment 0 bases; nucleotides outside the gene matches: 13. The CDR3 spans 21 residues. Germline V gives CDR1 LGHNA, CDR2 YSLEER. This sequence joins TRBV4-3 and TRBJ2-1; the match to TRBD2 covers 11 bases. The TCR comes from a woman under 30 who had recovered from COVID-19. Sample: peripheral blood. The CDR3 nucleotides read TGCGCCAGCAGCCAAGATGCGGTAGCGGGAGGGCTTATGAGCTCCTACAATGAGCAGTTCTTC. It translates to CASSQDAVAGGLMSSYNEQFF.